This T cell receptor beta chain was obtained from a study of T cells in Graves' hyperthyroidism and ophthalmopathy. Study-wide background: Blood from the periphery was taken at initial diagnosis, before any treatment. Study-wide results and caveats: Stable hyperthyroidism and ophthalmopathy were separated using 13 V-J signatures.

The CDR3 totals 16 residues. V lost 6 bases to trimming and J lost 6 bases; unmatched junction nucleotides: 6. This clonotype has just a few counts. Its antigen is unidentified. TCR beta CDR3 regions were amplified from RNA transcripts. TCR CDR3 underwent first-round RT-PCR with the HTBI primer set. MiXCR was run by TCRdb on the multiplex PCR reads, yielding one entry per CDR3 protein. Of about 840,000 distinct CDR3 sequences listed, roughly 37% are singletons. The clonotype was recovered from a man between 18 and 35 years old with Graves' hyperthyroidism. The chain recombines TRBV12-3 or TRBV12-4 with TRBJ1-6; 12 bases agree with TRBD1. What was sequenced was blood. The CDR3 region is CASREGTGGGNSPLHF. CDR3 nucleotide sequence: TGTGCCAGCAGGGAAGGGACAGGGGGCGGTAATTCACCCCTCCACTTT.